Shown below are 23 T cell receptor beta chains from a single sample sequenced in a study of cytomegalovirus exposure and HLA in healthy donors. Vbeta (60) and Jbeta (13) primers were used in the PCR. The table came from immunoSEQ multiplex PCR; TCRdb's copy has only in-frame clones and leaves some out. The sample holds approximately 74,000 clones, approximately 71% seen once. Source material: PBMCs. The receptors shown here come from a woman in her thirties or forties in good health and CMV-seronegative.

The rearrangement joins TRBV7-9 to TRBJ1-2, with a tentative D call TRBD1 (6 bases). Per the germline V gene, CDR1 is SEHNR and CDR2 is FQNEAQ (reference sequence). Trimming cost V 2 bases and J 4 bases, with 17 bases left between them. The CDR3 totals 16 residues. DNA of the CDR3: TGTGCCAGCAGCTTACCCCCCGGGGGGCGCCCCTATGGCTACACCTTC. Protein: CASSLPPGGRPYGYTF.

This clone was picked up a small number of times. V and J are TRBV4-1 and TRBJ2-7; maybe TRBD2 (5 bases). The germline CDR1 and CDR2 sequences are MGHRA and YSYEKL. The CDR3 extends over 16 amino acids. V gave up 4 bases and J gave up 0 bases, with 16 bases separating them. CDR3 coding DNA: TGCGCCAGCAGCCCCGATCTGGCGGGTAGCTCCTACGAGCAGTACTTC. Encoded protein: CASSPDLAGSSYEQYF.

This clone has more than one count but fewer than ten. The chain carries TRBV6-5 and TRBJ2-5, with TRBD1 identical over 7 bases. J lost 5 bases, V lost 6 bases, and 3 bases had no gene match. This CDR3 is built from 12 residues. Germline CDR1 and CDR2: MNHEY and SVGAGI. CDR3 nucleotide sequence: TGTGCCAGCAGGCCCAGGGGGGAGACCCAGTACTTC. Protein: CASRPRGETQYF.

This chain links TRBV4-3 with TRBJ2-5, with D uncertain. The V end was cut by 0 bases, the J end by 2 bases, with 4 bases between. CDR3 length equals 13 residues. Germline V gene data show CDR1 as LGHNA and CDR2 as YSLEER. The DNA for the CDR3 is TGCGCCAGCAGCCAAGATAGACAAGAGACCCAGTACTTC. Its protein is CASSQDRQETQYF.

This clone was observed a few times. J is TRBJ1-3 and V is TRBV18, with TRBD1 matching over 7 bases. CDR3 length: 14 residues. V trimming: 3 bases; J trimming: 5 bases; junction bases outside the gene matches: 4. Germline assignment: CDR1 KGHSH and CDR2 LQKENI. The CDR3 loop reads CASSPGTERNTIYF. The CDR3, as DNA: TGTGCCAGCTCACCGGGGACAGAACGAAACACCATATATTTT.

V gene TRBV15 combines with J gene TRBJ2-1; 8 bases match TRBD1. The CDR3 totals 15 residues. Germline V gives CDR1 LNHNV, CDR2 YYDKDF (reference sequence). Trimming took 5 bases from V and 3 from J; bases not matched to a gene: 6. The CDR3 here is CATSPRTGLYNEQFF. The CDR3 region has the DNA TGTGCCACCAGCCCCAGGACAGGGCTCTACAATGAGCAGTTCTTC.

The V and J genes are TRBV2 and TRBJ1-1; maybe TRBD1 (6 bases). V lost 7 bases and J lost 3, with 15 bases in between. Germline loops: CDR1 SNHLY, CDR2 FYNNEI. This CDR3 contains 14 residues. CDR3 in amino acids: CASIRGAPDTEAFF. The CDR3 region has the DNA TGTGCCAGCATACGGGGGGCGCCGGACACTGAAGCTTTCTTT.

V is TRBV15 and J is TRBJ2-5; the match to TRBD2 covers 10 bases. CDR1 LNHNV and CDR2 YYDKDF come from the germline V gene (reference sequence). Trimming at V came to 5 bases and at J to 4 bases, leaving 10 bases not matched to a gene. This CDR3 is 16 amino acids long. The CDR3, as DNA: TGTGCCACCAGCGGAATACTAGCGGGGCTGGGAGAGACCCAGTACTTC. Translation gives CATSGILAGLGETQYF. Looking up the rest from reference TRBV15 and TRBJ2-5 gives the full variable domain: DAMVIQNPRYQVTQFGKPVTLSCSQTLNHNVMYWYQQKSSQAPKLLFHYYDKDFNNEADTPDNFQSRRPNTSFCFLDIRSPGLGDTAMYLCATSGILAGLGETQYFGPGTRLLVL.

CDR3 DNA: TGTGCCAGCAGTGTGTGGACTAGCGGGGGGGCCGGGGAGCTGTTTTTT. The encoded protein is CASSVWTSGGAGELFF. The chain recombines TRBV2 with TRBJ2-2; 15 bases fit TRBD2. V was clipped by 4 bases and J by 6 bases; unmatched bases: 3. The CDR3 consists of 16 residues. In germline, CDR1 is SNHLY, CDR2 FYNNEI.

This chain uses TRBV7-2 with TRBJ2-2, with D possibly being TRBD1 (5 bases). From germline, CDR1 is SGHTA and CDR2 FQGNSA. Trimming pared 0 bases from V and 3 bases from J, leaving 8 bases between. CDR3 length: 15 residues. The CDR3 DNA reads TGTGCCAGCAGCTTAGCGTGGGGCGACACCGGGGAGCTGTTTTTT. It translates to CASSLAWGDTGELFF.

The chain couples TRBV14 to TRBJ1-2, with 7 bases matching TRBD1. This CDR3 region has 15 residues. Germline-derived CDR1 and CDR2 are SGHDN and FVKESK. J lost 3 bases, V lost 4 bases, and 8 bases had no gene match. This CDR3 reads CASSPTTGNHYGYTF. CDR3 DNA sequence: TGTGCCAGCAGCCCCACGACAGGGAATCACTATGGCTACACCTTC.

The chain employs TRBV2 and TRBJ1-2, with a tentative D call TRBD1 (5 bases). Germline CDR1 is SNHLY and CDR2 is FYNNEI. The V and J ends lost 3 bases and 3 bases respectively, with 8 bases between them. This CDR3 is built from 13 residues. CDR3 protein: CASSELGDYGYTF. The CDR3 DNA reads TGTGCCAGCAGTGAGTTAGGGGACTATGGCTACACCTTC.

The chain couples TRBV2 to TRBJ1-3, with D possibly TRBD1 on 6 matching bases. This CDR3 region has 16 residues. V gave up 6 bases and J gave up 2 bases, with 17 bases separating them. Germline CDR1 and CDR2: SNHLY and FYNNEI. CDR3 residues: CASRAGVFGTGNTIYF. Written as DNA, the CDR3 is TGTGCCAGCAGGGCAGGGGTTTTTGGGACTGGAAACACCATATATTTT.

Turning to this clone: Other DNA sequences in the same sample also yield this CDR3. DNA for the CDR3: TGTGCCACCAGCAGAGATCTTTACGAGCAGTACTTC. It encodes CATSRDLYEQYF. The genes are TRBV15 and TRBJ2-7, with unresolved D. V lost 0 bases, J lost 4 bases, and 4 bases lay in between. The germline CDR1 and CDR2 sequences are LNHNV and YYDKDF (reference sequence). There are 12 residues in the CDR3.

The chain is built from TRBV29-1 and TRBJ1-2, with D possibly TRBD1 on 6 matching bases. Between the trimmed V and J ends, which lost 4 bases and 4 bases, there was a span of 13 bases. The CDR3 length is 13 residues. In germline, CDR1 is SQVTM, CDR2 ANQGSEA. The CDR3 nucleotides are TGCAGCGTTGTGGGGGGGCGGGTCTATGGCTACACCTTC. Protein sequence: CSVVGGRVYGYTF.

The chain joins TRBV19 to TRBJ1-2; tentatively, D is TRBD1 (6 bases). CDR1 and CDR2 from the germline V gene are LNHDA and SQIVND (reference sequence). This CDR3 is 15 amino acids long. The V end lost 7 bases, the J end lost 1 base, and 16 bases lay between the germline ends. CDR3 residues: CASTPRGGLNYGYTF. Here the CDR3 DNA reads TGTGCCAGTACCCCTCGCGGGGGCCTTAACTATGGCTACACCTTC.

The V call is TRBV20-1, the J call TRBJ1-1; D gene unclear. This CDR3 is built from 11 residues. The germline V gene has CDR1 DFQATT and CDR2 SNEGSKA (reference sequence). Trimming took 2 bases from V and 5 from J, leaving 6 bases between them. CDR3 sequence: CSARFTTEAFF. CDR3 nucleotides: TGCAGTGCTAGATTTACTACTGAAGCTTTCTTT.

A few counts support this clone. The V gene is TRBV9, the J gene TRBJ1-4; D gene ambiguous. Deletions cut 4 bases from V and 0 bases from J, with 16 bases between. Per germline, CDR1 SGDLS and CDR2 YYNGEE. The CDR3 is 17 residues long. CDR3 sequence (DNA): TGTGCCAGCAGCCCATCATCCATCCCGGCAACTAATGAAAAACTGTTTTTT. Residues: CASSPSSIPATNEKLFF.

The V gene is TRBV4-1, the J gene TRBJ1-4; D is unclear. Deletions cut 1 base from V and 0 bases from J, with 9 bases between. The CDR3 runs to 16 residues. Germline values: CDR1 MGHRA, CDR2 YSYEKL. The CDR3: CASSQVGSATNEKLFF. Written as DNA, the CDR3 is TGCGCCAGCAGCCAAGTTGGGAGTGCAACTAATGAAAAACTGTTTTTT.

Here the CDR3 reads CASSTERGLQETQYF. The CDR3 DNA is TGTGCCAGCAGCACCGAGCGGGGACTCCAAGAGACCCAGTACTTC. This chain joins TRBV13 and TRBJ2-5; 7 bases line up with TRBD2. The CDR3 consists of 15 residues. Germline assignment: CDR1 PRHDT and CDR2 FYEKMQ (reference sequence). V gave up 5 bases and J gave up 1 base; unmatched junction bases: 7.

The chain uses TRBV27 and TRBJ1-5; 8 nucleotides align to TRBD1. This CDR3 comprises 13 residues. J gave up 5 bases and V 8 bases, and 5 bases lay outside the gene matches. Germline V gives CDR1 MNHEY, CDR2 SMNVEV (reference sequence). CDR3 protein: CASQQGVYQPQHF. CDR3 DNA sequence: TGTGCCAGCCAACAGGGGGTATATCAGCCCCAGCATTTT.

The CDR3 DNA follows: TGTGCCAGCAGCTATACCCCGACTAGCGGGCTCAGAGATACGCAGTATTTT. It codes for CASSYTPTSGLRDTQYF. The chain carries TRBV7-6 and TRBJ2-3; 10 nucleotides line up with TRBD2. The germline gives CDR1 SGHVS, CDR2 FNYEAQ. The CDR3 length is 17 residues. V shed 4 bases, J shed 5 bases, and the junction held 12 bases outside the gene matches.

The V gene is TRBV6-6, the J gene TRBJ2-1, with D unclear. CDR1 and CDR2 (germline): MNHNY, SVGAGI (reference sequence). The length of the CDR3 is 14 residues. With 0 bases removed from V and 4 bases from J, the gap between germline ends came to 7 bases. DNA of the CDR3: TGTGCCAGCAGTTACTCGGGCTTATACAATGAGCAGTTCTTC. The encoded protein is CASSYSGLYNEQFF.